This T cell receptor (beta chain) appears in the sequencing data of a study of cytomegalovirus exposure and HLA in healthy donors (dated by TCRdb to about 2017). About the study as a whole: According to an earlier analysis of 587 of the donors, 150 million to 200 million T cells yielded some 110 million unique TCR beta sequences and 276 Gb of sequence data. The study was designed to test whether signatures of past pathogen exposure could be identified by cataloging public T cell receptors. Among about 360 genotyped donors of the cohort, an average of about 240,000 unique TCR beta nucleotide sequences were sequenced per donor, around 18% of them non-productive. An earlier analysis of 587 of the donors used high-throughput TCR beta sequencing to judge whether each TCR beta V gene segment behaved as functional or pseudogenic. Typing coverage differed by locus: A, B, C, DRB1 and DQB1 were typed in about 620-640 donors, DQA1 in 500 to 550, DPA1 in 600 to 610, and DPB1 in 400 to 480. Roughly 300 gigabases of sequencing data and 70 million to 100 million unique TCR sequences made up an early release that covered 640 HLA-typed donors. Four to six DR-DQ haplotypes were handled as single units for association and clustering because linkage in the cohort was strong. HLA typing included class I and class II loci at four-digit resolution. Alongside the repertoire data, information on donor age, sex, ethnicity and CMV serostatus was compiled. A later analysis re-analyzed previously published TCR beta repertoires from 550 to 700 donors and added high-resolution HLA genotyping to study TCR occurrence patterns. The study used immunosequencing to profile the T cell repertoires of approximately 690 subjects and linked those repertoires to cytomegalovirus serostatus. A separate validation cohort of over a hundred different subjects was used in addition to the approximately 700-subject first cohort. Every repertoire in the discovery cohort had been generated on one and the same sequencing platform. The genetic ancestry cluster associated with self-reported Caucasian donors included over 65% of the roughly 390 genotyped donors. The study combined high-throughput TCR immunosequencing, statistical association of individual TCRs with disease status, and machine learning to predict cytomegalovirus infection status. Rather than drawing on any new phenotypic data, the later analysis identified candidate immune exposures from TCR beta sequences and the way those sequences occurred across donors. Genome-wide SNP genotypes for about three fifths of the roughly 700 donors were used in a later genetic analysis, which treated that subset as a discovery cohort. General study outcomes and caveats: When HLA alleles, especially DR and DQ, strongly co-occurred, TCR associations were difficult to assign to individual alleles. According to the authors, the approach could potentially be generalized to other disease states and immunological phenotypes. The classifier was reported to diagnose cytomegalovirus status with high specificity and sensitivity in both the original cohort and the validation cohort. The 87-base-pair reads could not distinguish some IMGT-functional V segments, including TRBV6-2 and TRBV6-3, so those segments were excluded. A further reported finding was that TCR beta sequences accurately predicted the HLA-A and HLA-B alleles for most subjects in the first cohort. Because HLA typing was missing for some donors at each locus, association tests included only the typed subset. In a later genetic analysis, a missense DCLRE1C variant was associated with V-gene and J-gene trimming of TCR beta chains, and the association was replicated in an independent cohort. Immune exposure information for the cohort was limited to CMV serostatus. In a later genetic analysis, fewer N-insertions in productive TCRs were reported among donors in an Asian-associated ancestry cluster than the roughly 700-donor mean. Sequencing depth was assumed to be roughly uniform across donors in the presence/absence analyses, though that assumption may not hold. A few of the identified cytomegalovirus-associated TCR beta chains were confirmed in vitro to be specific for cytomegalovirus antigens. A later analysis found that HLA-associated TCR beta chains were more clonally expanded and had lower generation probabilities than equally common non-associated chains. An earlier analysis of 587 of the donors showed that most TCR beta V segments appeared in productive rearrangements either about 90% or about 30% of the time, which broadly matched IMGT annotations. In a later analysis, several top co-occurrence clusters were reported to appear linked to parvovirus B19, influenza, CMV and Epstein-Barr virus. Because counts were too low, more than 15 rarely observed V segments, including chromosome 9 orphons, were left out of the earlier analysis of about 500 of the donors. According to a later analysis, TCR association rates differed among HLA loci, with DRB1 alleles showing the most associated TCRs and HLA-C alleles showing the fewest. Only TCR beta chains were sequenced in this cohort, and the absence of alpha or paired-chain data limited detectable features. Correlated functional status among segregating V segments might reflect linkage disequilibrium, but an unknown experimental factor could not be ruled out. Most TCR sequences were seen in very few donors, while some public TCRs were found in many individuals. A cluster of highly shared sequence variants was judged likely to be a technical artifact of the sequencing pipeline. The study listed 150 to 200 TCR beta chains as associated with cytomegalovirus. At a false discovery rate of 0.05, a later analysis linked around 17,000 TCR beta sequences to specific HLA alleles. A later analysis found that most CMV-associated TCR beta chains appeared HLA-restricted, with HLA associations seemingly driven largely by CMV exposure.

Libraries were prepared through the immunoSEQ multiplex PCR assay. A mixture of 60 forward primers for TCR Vbeta segments and 13 reverse primers for TCR Jbeta segments was used in the multiplex PCR. The CDR3 region of rearranged TCR beta genes was amplified from genomic DNA with a multiplex PCR assay. The Illumina HiSeq System was used to sequence the amplified TCR beta libraries as 87-base-pair reads. On the study's bioinformatics: Across the roughly 670 repertoires, a later analysis counted 60 million to 90 million unique TCR beta chains, 9.5 million to 13 million of which were shared by at least two donors. Raw reads were error-corrected and collapsed into unique sequences by a nearest-neighbor algorithm in which closely related sequences were merged to remove PCR and sequencing errors. Alignment of CDR3 sequences to IMGT reference sequences was used to assign V, D and J gene segments. Each retained sequence needed at least a six-nucleotide match to both a V gene segment and a J gene segment. A rearrangement was called productive if the CDR3 had no stop codons and remained in frame with V and J, and every other rearrangement was called non-productive. CDR3 was defined according to IMGT convention as the region running from the second conserved V-encoded cysteine to the conserved J-encoded phenylalanine. In an earlier analysis of 587 of the donors, sequences lacking an unambiguous match to a single V gene segment were excluded. In an earlier analysis of approximately 590 of the donors, V segments were called functional above 56.7% productive rearrangements and were called segregating when the between-donor standard deviation exceeded 5%. A statistical classification framework was built for diagnosing cytomegalovirus status from the catalog of TCR beta chain sequences. In a later analysis, TCR nucleotide sequences were compared against IMGT/GENE-DB human TR gene sequences so that V and J genes could be assigned. A later analysis assigned CDR3 sequences and most-parsimonious VDJ recombination scenarios with the TCRdist pipeline. In a later analysis, every TCR beta chain was defined by the combination of its CDR3 amino acid sequence and its V-gene family, and reads without a unique V-gene family were dropped. In a later analysis, several hundred highly shared, low-generation-probability nucleotide sequences were removed to address suspected cross-contamination and a sequencing artifact. In a later analysis, a clonal expansion index for each public chain was calculated from normalized within-repertoire ranks of inferred template counts. Generation probabilities in a later analysis came from a VDJ recombination model fitted to out-of-frame rearrangements, and those results were checked against IGoR. In a later analysis, TCR-TCR, TCR-HLA and TCR-CMV co-occurrence was scored with hypergeometric tests, and a repertoire-size bias correction was applied to TCR pairs. In a later analysis, false discovery rates were estimated by permuting HLA or CMV assignments 20 times. In a later analysis, co-occurring TCRs were grouped with DBSCAN, and TCRdist sequence similarity was added when clustering was performed within HLA-allele-positive subsets. Co-occurrence clustering excluded repertoires with fewer than 30,000 or more than 120,000 public chains, plus five with anomalous nucleotide sharing. Sourced from immuneACCESS, this table was stored by TCRdb with only in-frame sequences that have V and J called. A share of the clones is absent; for the studies checked, an unresolved V gene accounts for under half, and the remainder has no known explanation. V, J and clone size are those of that table, while D and trimming were read from the DNA. Recorded for this sample are approximately 110,000 clones; 80% to 85% of them occurred a single time. The biggest ten clones account for roughly 0.99% of the sample.

In total, just over 650 healthy bone marrow donors made up the cohort. All cohort members were sampled while nominally healthy, although unrecorded immune exposures were likely present. The donor tested CMV seronegative, placing the donor among the 300 to 450 seronegative members of the cohort. A peripheral blood sample was provided by each donor, and peripheral blood mononuclear cells were used for TCR beta sequencing. The Qiagen DNeasy Blood Extraction Kit was used to extract genomic DNA from the blood cell samples. At the junction V is shortened by 1 base and J by 3 bases; bases outside the gene matches: 14. CDR1 SGHVS and CDR2 FQNEAQ were looked up in the germline V gene. There are 18 amino acids in the CDR3, from cysteine to phenylalanine inclusive. Solely the CDR3 DNA is kept, with 54 bases framed from the first base. As for this clone: Its antigen remains undetermined. No much larger clonotype is one base removed from it; base qualities were not supplied.

Sequenced sample: PBMCs. The TCR sequence derives from a young woman in good health and CMV-seronegative. The V gene is TRBV7-8 and the J gene is TRBJ2-7, and TRBD2 matches 8 of the central bases. The nucleotide sequence reads as follows: TGTGCCAGCAGCTTAGGGGTCCTCACCGGGACTAGGGGCTACGAGCAGTACTTC. Its translation is CASSLGVLTGTRGYEQYF. With all but the CDR3 taken from the reference TRBV7-8 and TRBJ2-7 genes, the full variable domain is: GAGVSQSPRYKVAKRGQDVALRCDPISGHVSLFWYQQALGQGPEFLTYFQNEAQLDKSGLPSDRFFAERPEGSVSTLKIQRTQQEDSAVYLCASSLGVLTGTRGYEQYFGPGTRLTVT.